This T cell receptor (beta chain) was found in a study of T cell repertoires in cytomegalovirus infection. At the level of the study: Through public TCR beta signatures, both CMV infection and matching HLA type were indicated.

Worth noting for this clonotype: The antigen is not known.

A single record per CDR3 protein comes from TCRdb applying MiXCR to the reads. Found here are about 150,000 distinct CDR3 sequences, about 15% of them singletons; the top ten hold around 19%. CDR3 size: 15 residues. CDR1 SGHVT and CDR2 SQSDAQ come from the germline V gene. Trimming cost V 1 base and J 7 bases; bases outside gene matches: 7. Study outcomes and limitations: Across the ex vivo response, the dominant clonotypes were HLA-C-restricted CMV-specific TCR beta clonotypes. Individuals carrying CMV plus the relevant HLA were identified by cumulative frequency of public TCR beta families.

The origin of this receptor is a human donor in good health (CMV status not recorded). Some clones in this sample may be carry-over from other donors' samples. The specimen sequenced was CD8+ T cells from PBMCs. The rearrangement links TRBV7-4 to TRBJ2-4; 7 positions agree with TRBD1. This CDR3 is CASSLGNGQENIQYF. As DNA, the CDR3 is TGTGCCAGCAGCTTAGGGAACGGACAGGAGAACATTCAGTACTTC. Filled out from reference TRBV7-4 and TRBJ2-4, the complete variable domain reads GAGVSQSPRYKVAKRGRDVALRCDSISGHVTLYWYRQTLGQGSEVLTYSQSDAQRDKSGRPSGRFSAERPERSVSTLKIQRTEQGDSAVYLCASSLGNGQENIQYFGAGTRLSVL.